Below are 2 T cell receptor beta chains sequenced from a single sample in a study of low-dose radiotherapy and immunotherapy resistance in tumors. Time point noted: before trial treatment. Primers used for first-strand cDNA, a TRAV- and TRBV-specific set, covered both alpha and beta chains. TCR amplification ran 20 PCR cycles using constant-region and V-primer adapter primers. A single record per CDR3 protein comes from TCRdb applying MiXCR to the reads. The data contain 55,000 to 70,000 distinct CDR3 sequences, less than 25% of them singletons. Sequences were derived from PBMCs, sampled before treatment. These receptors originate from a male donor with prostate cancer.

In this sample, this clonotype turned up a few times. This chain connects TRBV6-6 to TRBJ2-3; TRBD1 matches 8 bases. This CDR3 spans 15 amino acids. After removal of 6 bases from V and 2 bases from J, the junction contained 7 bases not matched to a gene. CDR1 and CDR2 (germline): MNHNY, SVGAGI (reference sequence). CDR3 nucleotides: TGTGCCAGCAGCCAGGGGGCCGGATCCACAGATACGCAGTATTTT. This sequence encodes CASSQGAGSTDTQYF.

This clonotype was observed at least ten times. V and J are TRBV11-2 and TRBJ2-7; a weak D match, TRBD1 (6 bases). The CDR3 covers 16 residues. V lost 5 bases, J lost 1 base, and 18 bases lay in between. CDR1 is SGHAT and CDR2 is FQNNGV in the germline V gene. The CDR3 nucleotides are TGTGCCAGCAGCCCCTCCTGGACAGCTAATTCCTACGAGCAGTACTTC. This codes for CASSPSWTANSYEQYF.